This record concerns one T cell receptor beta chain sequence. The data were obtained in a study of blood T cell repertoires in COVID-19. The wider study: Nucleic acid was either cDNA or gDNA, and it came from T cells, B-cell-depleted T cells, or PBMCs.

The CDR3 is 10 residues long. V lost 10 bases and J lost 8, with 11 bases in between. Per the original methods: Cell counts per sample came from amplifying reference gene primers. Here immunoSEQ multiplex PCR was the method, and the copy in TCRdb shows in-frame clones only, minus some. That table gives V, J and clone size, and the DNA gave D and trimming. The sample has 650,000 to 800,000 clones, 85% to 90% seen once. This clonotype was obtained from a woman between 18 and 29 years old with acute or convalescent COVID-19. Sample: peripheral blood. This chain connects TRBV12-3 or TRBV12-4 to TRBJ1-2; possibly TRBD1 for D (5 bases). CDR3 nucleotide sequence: TGTGCCACAGGGAGGTCAGGCTACACCTTC. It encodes CATGRSGYTF.